The 18 T cell receptor beta chains reported below all come from one sample, sequenced in a study of blood T cell repertoires in COVID-19. Measured with immunoSEQ multiplex PCR; TCRdb has only the in-frame clones, and not every one. This table has some 330,000 clones, around 86% appearing once. The source material was PBMCs or T cells enriched from blood (not recorded which). These receptors originate from a young man who had recovered from COVID-19.

In this sample, this clone turned up once. The chain recombines TRBV4-1 with TRBJ1-2; D is ambiguous. The length of the CDR3 is 12 residues. Germline CDR1 is MGHRA and CDR2 is YSYEKL. The germline V and J ends were trimmed by 3 bases and 4 bases, with 6 bases remaining between them. The CDR3 nucleotides are TGCGCCAGCAGCCAGTCTTCCTATGGCTACACCTTC. Translation: CASSQSSYGYTF.

J is TRBJ2-7 and V is TRBV3-1 (or the pseudogene TRBV3-2), with D possibly matching TRBD1 (6 bases). The ends were cut back, 2 bases at V and 0 bases at J, with 11 bases in the middle. Germline CDR1 and CDR2: LGHDT and YNNKEL (reference sequence). This CDR3 spans 15 amino acids. CDR3 nucleotides: TGTGCCAGCAGCCAACAGGGGCGGTCCTCCTACGAGCAGTACTTC. Translating gives CASSQQGRSSYEQYF.

As for this clone: Other nucleotide sequences in the sample specify the same CDR3. The V gene is TRBV27, the J gene TRBJ1-2, with a weak D call TRBD1 (6 bases). This CDR3 is built from 13 residues. Germline V gene sequence: CDR1 MNHEY, CDR2 SMNVEV (reference sequence). The V and J ends lost 6 bases and 4 bases respectively, with 12 bases between them. The CDR3 protein is CASSYREGYGYTF. The CDR3 nucleotides read TGTGCCAGCAGCTACAGGGAGGGCTATGGCTACACCTTC.

V usage is TRBV11-3 and J usage is TRBJ1-6; 9 nucleotides align to TRBD1. The V gene end was trimmed by 6 bases and the J gene end by 14 bases; junction bases not matched to a gene: 11. Germline V CDR1 and CDR2: SGHNT, YENEEA. This CDR3 region has 14 residues. CDR3 DNA: TGTGCCAGCAGTCCCGGGACAGGGACTGGAGCCCTCCACTTT. Translation gives CASSPGTGTGALHF.

This clone appeared once. The chain recombines TRBV5-1 with TRBJ2-5; 8 nucleotides agree with TRBD1. In germline, CDR1 is SGHRS, CDR2 YFSETQ. V lost 4 bases and J lost 5; bases outside the gene matches: 10. The CDR3 consists of 15 residues. The CDR3 sequence is CASSETTGVWETQYF. In DNA form, the CDR3 reads TGCGCCAGCAGCGAAACGACAGGGGTATGGGAGACCCAGTACTTC.

V usage is TRBV10-1 and J usage is TRBJ2-7; TRBD1 might be the D (6 bases). Trimming stripped 7 bases from V and 4 bases from J, with 32 bases between. There are 19 residues in the CDR3. Germline CDR1 and CDR2: WNHNN and SYGVQD (reference sequence). CDR3 sequence (DNA): TGCGCCAGCACTACTGTAGGGCCGGGACAACGTCGCCAAAAGTACGAGCAGTACTTC. It codes for CASTTVGPGQRRQKYEQYF.

The chain carries TRBV24-1 and TRBJ1-5; 7 positions match TRBD1. Germline V lookup: CDR1 KGHDR, CDR2 SFDVKD. The CDR3 spans 15 residues. Losses at the gene ends were 8 bases for V and 0 bases for J; bases not matched to a gene: 6. CDR3 sequence: CATIRTGDSNQPQHF. Here the CDR3 DNA reads TGTGCCACCATCAGGACAGGTGATAGCAATCAGCCCCAGCATTTT.

This clone was counted between two and nine times. This chain connects TRBV3-1 (or the pseudogene TRBV3-2) to TRBJ2-2; 10 bases agree with TRBD2. CDR1 LGHDT and CDR2 YNNKEL come from the germline V gene (reference sequence). This CDR3 has 16 amino acids. The V and J ends lost 4 bases and 4 bases, in that order; junction bases with no gene match: 6. The CDR3 region has the DNA TGTGCCAGCAGCCGTCCTAGCGGGAGATCCACCGGGGAGCTGTTTTTT. As protein: CASSRPSGRSTGELFF.

This clone came up once. The rearrangement joins TRBV2 to TRBJ1-2; TRBD1 matches 8 bases. V gave up 1 base and J gave up 2 bases; unmatched junction bases: 3. The germline CDR1 and CDR2 sequences are SNHLY and FYNNEI. The CDR3 is 15 residues long. CDR3 nucleotides: TGTGCCAGCAGTGAAGGACAGGGGAGGAACTATGGCTACACCTTC. This encodes CASSEGQGRNYGYTF.

The chain combines TRBV2 with TRBJ1-2, with D unresolved. The V gene's germline CDR1 is SNHLY and CDR2 FYNNEI. V gave up 8 bases and J gave up 8 bases, with 18 bases separating them. The CDR3 consists of 13 residues. CDR3 nucleotide sequence: TGTGCCAGCCAAAACCCGGATTTGGAGGGCTACACCTTC. Translation: CASQNPDLEGYTF.

This sequence joins TRBV29-1 and TRBJ1-2; D call uncertain. The germline V gene encodes CDR1 SQVTM and CDR2 ANQGSEA. V was clipped by 4 bases and J by 2 bases, with 8 bases between them. This CDR3 comprises 12 residues. This CDR3 reads CSVGRENYGYTF. CDR3 bases: TGCAGCGTTGGACGGGAGAACTATGGCTACACCTTC. The full variable domain, completed using reference TRBV29-1 and TRBJ1-2, is SAVISQKPSRDICQRGTSLTIQCQVDSQVTMMFWYRQQPGQSLTLIATANQGSEATYESGFVIDKFPISRPNLTFSTLTVSNMSPEDSSIYLCSVGRENYGYTFGSGTRLTVV.

V and J are TRBV3-1 (or the pseudogene TRBV3-2) and TRBJ2-7, with TRBD2 identical over 13 bases. CDR1 is LGHDT and CDR2 is YNNKEL in the germline V gene (reference sequence). The CDR3 contains 15 residues. With 4 bases clipped from V and 4 bases from J, the junction kept 4 bases outside the gene matches. The CDR3 nucleotides read TGTGCCAGCAGCCGGGGACTAGCGGGGAGATACGAGCAGTACTTC. Translating gives CASSRGLAGRYEQYF.

The V and J genes are TRBV5-4 and TRBJ2-3; TRBD2 matches 8 bases. CDR3 length equals 15 residues. V was clipped by 4 bases and J by 3 bases; unmatched bases: 7. Germline CDR1 is SGHNT and CDR2 is YYREEE (reference sequence). As DNA, the CDR3 is TGTGCCAGCAGCCCGGGGGGGGTTCGAACAGATACGCAGTATTTT. Its protein product is CASSPGGVRTDTQYF. Full variable domain (rest looked up from reference TRBV5-4 and TRBJ2-3): ETGVTQSPTHLIKTRGQQVTLRCSSQSGHNTVSWYQQALGQGPQFIFQYYREEENGRGNFPPRFSGLQFPNYSSELNVNALELDDSALYLCASSPGGVRTDTQYFGPGTRLTVL.

This sequence joins TRBV10-3 and TRBJ2-4, with D perhaps TRBD1 (6 bases). The germline V gene has CDR1 ENHRY and CDR2 SYGVKD. Trimming left V 0 bases short and J 9 bases short, with 15 bases between. This CDR3 region has 15 residues. The CDR3 here is CAISESNREGGIQYF. CDR3 coding DNA: TGTGCCATCAGTGAGTCGAATCGGGAAGGGGGCATTCAGTACTTC.

In DNA, the CDR3 is TGTGCCATCAGTCACGGACAGGGGGCCGGGCAGCCCCAGCATTTT. Protein sequence: CAISHGQGAGQPQHF. The chain has TRBV10-3 and TRBJ1-5; 11 nucleotides line up with TRBD1. Germline CDR1 and CDR2: ENHRY and SYGVKD. CDR3 length: 15 amino acids. V trimming: 5 bases; J trimming: 7 bases; junction bases outside the gene matches: 7.

The CDR3 here is CASSGQNSPLHF. In DNA form, the CDR3 reads TGTGCCAGCAGCGGACAAAATTCACCCCTCCACTTT. The gene calls are TRBV9 and TRBJ1-6; D is uncertain. Trimming removed 3 bases from V and 7 bases from J, with 5 bases in between. Germline V gives CDR1 SGDLS, CDR2 YYNGEE. The CDR3 loop spans 12 amino acids.

The chain joins TRBV28 to TRBJ2-3, with a tentative D call TRBD1 (5 bases). Trimming stripped 6 bases from V and 2 bases from J, with 12 bases between. Germline V lookup: CDR1 MDHEN, CDR2 SYDVKM. The CDR3 totals 14 residues. DNA for the CDR3: TGTGCCAGCAGAAGTAGACAGTACACAGATACGCAGTATTTT. It encodes CASRSRQYTDTQYF. Drawing the rest from reference TRBV28 and TRBJ2-3, the complete variable domain is DVKVTQSSRYLVKRTGEKVFLECVQDMDHENMFWYRQDPGLGLRLIYFSYDVKMKEKGDIPEGYSVSREKKERFSLILESASTNQTSMYLCASRSRQYTDTQYFGPGTRLTVL.

The rearrangement joins TRBV28 to TRBJ2-7, with 9 bases aligning to TRBD1. V shed 6 bases and J 4 bases; nucleotides not matched to a gene: 10. In germline, CDR1 is MDHEN, CDR2 SYDVKM. This CDR3 region has 15 residues. The CDR3 loop reads CASRGTGGAGYEQYF. The CDR3 nucleotides read TGTGCCAGCAGAGGCACAGGGGGCGCGGGTTACGAGCAGTACTTC. The full variable domain, its missing parts supplied by reference TRBV28 and TRBJ2-7, is DVKVTQSSRYLVKRTGEKVFLECVQDMDHENMFWYRQDPGLGLRLIYFSYDVKMKEKGDIPEGYSVSREKKERFSLILESASTNQTSMYLCASRGTGGAGYEQYFGPGTRLTVT.